The sequence of this T cell receptor (beta chain) was determined in a study of technical replicates of blood from a handful of donors. TCRdb's copy holds only in-frame clones and misses some; the assay was immunoSEQ multiplex PCR. The data show over 85,000 clones, about 95% seen once. The material sequenced was T cells isolated from PBMCs. The TCR was taken from a human donor in good health.

The chain's CDR3 is CASSSLTILETQYF. The CDR3 DNA follows: TGTGCCAGCAGCTCCCTGACAATACTAGAGACCCAGTACTTC. The gene calls are TRBV7-9 and TRBJ2-5; D remains ambiguous. CDR3 length equals 14 residues. The ends were cut back, 4 bases at V and 4 bases at J, with 13 bases in the middle. CDR1 and CDR2 from the germline V gene are SEHNR and FQNEAQ (reference sequence).